This T cell receptor (beta chain) comes out of a study of long-term antiretroviral therapy in people with HIV. Study-wide points: Therapy changes, viral resistance and ART adherence were not documented in the available data. Comparison with controls showed narrower CDR3 length ranges in HIV repertoires.

On this clone itself: Its specificity is not known.

Runs used v3.0 of the immunoSEQ assay and were done at survey level. Method: immunoSEQ multiplex PCR; TCRdb's copy keeps in-frame clones and lacks some. The table has 25,000 to 30,000 clones, around 87% seen once. The starting material was unsorted PBMCs, obtained 0.5 years after starting antiretroviral therapy. The sequence was obtained from a woman between 18 and 29 years old with HIV.

The CDR3 DNA reads as TGTGCCAGCAGCTTGTCAGGGGCTAATCAGCCCCAGCATTTT. It translates to CASSLSGANQPQHF. The chain joins TRBV11-2 to TRBJ1-5; D may be TRBD1 (6 bases). V was cut by 3 bases and J by 4 bases, with 10 bases left in between. There are 14 residues in the CDR3. CDR1 is SGHAT and CDR2 is FQNNGV in the germline V gene.